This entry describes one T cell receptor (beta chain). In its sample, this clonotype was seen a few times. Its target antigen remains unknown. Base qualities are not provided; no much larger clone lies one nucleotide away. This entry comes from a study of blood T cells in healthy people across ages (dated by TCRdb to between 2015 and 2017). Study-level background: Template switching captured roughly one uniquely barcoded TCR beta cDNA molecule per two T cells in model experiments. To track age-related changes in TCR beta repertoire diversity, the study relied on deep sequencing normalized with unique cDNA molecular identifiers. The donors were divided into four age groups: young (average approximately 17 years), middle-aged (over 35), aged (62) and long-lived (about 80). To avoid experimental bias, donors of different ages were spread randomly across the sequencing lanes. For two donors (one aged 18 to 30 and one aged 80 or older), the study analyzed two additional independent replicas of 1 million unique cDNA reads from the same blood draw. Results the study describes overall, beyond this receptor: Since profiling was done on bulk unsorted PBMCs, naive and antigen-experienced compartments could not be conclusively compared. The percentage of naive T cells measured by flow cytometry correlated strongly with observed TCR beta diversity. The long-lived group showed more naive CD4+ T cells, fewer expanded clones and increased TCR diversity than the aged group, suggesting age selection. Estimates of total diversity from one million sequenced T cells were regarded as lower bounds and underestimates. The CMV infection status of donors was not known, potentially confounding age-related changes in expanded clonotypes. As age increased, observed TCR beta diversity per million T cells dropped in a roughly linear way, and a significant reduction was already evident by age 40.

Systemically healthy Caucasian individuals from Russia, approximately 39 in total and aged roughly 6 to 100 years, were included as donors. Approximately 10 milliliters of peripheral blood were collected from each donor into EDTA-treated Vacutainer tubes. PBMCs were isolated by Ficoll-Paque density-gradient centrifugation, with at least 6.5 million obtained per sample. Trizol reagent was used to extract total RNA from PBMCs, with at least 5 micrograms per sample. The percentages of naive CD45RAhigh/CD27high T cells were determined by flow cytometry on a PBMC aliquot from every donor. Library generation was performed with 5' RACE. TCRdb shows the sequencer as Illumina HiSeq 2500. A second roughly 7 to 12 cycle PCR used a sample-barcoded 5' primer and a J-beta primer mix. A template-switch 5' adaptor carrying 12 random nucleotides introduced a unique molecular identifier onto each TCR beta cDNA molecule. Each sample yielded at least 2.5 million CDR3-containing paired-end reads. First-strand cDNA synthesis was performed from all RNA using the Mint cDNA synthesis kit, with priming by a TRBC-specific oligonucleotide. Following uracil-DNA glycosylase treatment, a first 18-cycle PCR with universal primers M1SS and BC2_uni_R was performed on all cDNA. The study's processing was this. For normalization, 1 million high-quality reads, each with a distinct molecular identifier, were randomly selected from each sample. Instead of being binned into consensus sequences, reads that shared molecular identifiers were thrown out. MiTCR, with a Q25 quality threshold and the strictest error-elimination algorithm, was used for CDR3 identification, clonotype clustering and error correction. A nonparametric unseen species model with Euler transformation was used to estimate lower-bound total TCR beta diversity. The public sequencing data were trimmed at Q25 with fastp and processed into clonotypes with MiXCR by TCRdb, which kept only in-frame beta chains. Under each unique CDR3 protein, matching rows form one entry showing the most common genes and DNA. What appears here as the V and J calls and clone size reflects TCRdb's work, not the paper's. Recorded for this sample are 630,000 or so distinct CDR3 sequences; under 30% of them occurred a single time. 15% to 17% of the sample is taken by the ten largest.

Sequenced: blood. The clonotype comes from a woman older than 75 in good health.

The DNA reads as follows: TGTGCCAGCAGCTTAGCTCGGAGGGTCAGAAGAAATTCACCCCTCCACTTT. Its product reads: CASSLARRVRRNSPLHF. The chain is encoded by TRBV7-8 joined to TRBJ1-6, with the identity of the D gene unclear. The germline V gene encodes CDR1 SGHVS and CDR2 FQNEAQ. Its CDR3 holds 17 amino acids, cysteine through phenylalanine. Solely the CDR3 DNA is kept, with 51 bases framed from the first base. V is clipped by 0 bases and J by 7 bases, and the sequence between their germline boundaries is 16 bases long. With the portions outside the CDR3 filled from the reference TRBV7-8 and TRBJ1-6 genes, the complete variable region becomes GAGVSQSPRYKVAKRGQDVALRCDPISGHVSLFWYQQALGQGPEFLTYFQNEAQLDKSGLPSDRFFAERPEGSVSTLKIQRTQQEDSAVYLCASSLARRVRRNSPLHFGNGTRLTVT.